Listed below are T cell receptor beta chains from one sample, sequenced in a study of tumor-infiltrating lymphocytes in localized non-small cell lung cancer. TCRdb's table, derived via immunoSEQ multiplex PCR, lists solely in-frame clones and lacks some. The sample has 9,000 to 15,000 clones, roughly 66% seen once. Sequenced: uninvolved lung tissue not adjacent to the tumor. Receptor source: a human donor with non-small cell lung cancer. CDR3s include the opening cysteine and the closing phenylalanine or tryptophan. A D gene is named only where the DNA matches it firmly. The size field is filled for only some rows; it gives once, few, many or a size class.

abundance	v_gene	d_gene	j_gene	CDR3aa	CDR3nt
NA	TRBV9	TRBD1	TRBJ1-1	CASSAITGAEAFF	TGTGCCAGCAGCGCGATTACAGGGGCTGAAGCTTTCTTT
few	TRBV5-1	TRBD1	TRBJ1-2	CASSDATGGYGYTF	TGCGCCAGCAGCGACGCGACAGGGGGCTATGGCTACACCTTC
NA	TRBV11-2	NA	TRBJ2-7	CASSLVGVPYEQYF	TGTGCCAGCAGCTTAGTGGGGGTCCCCTACGAGCAGTACTTC
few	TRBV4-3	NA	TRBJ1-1	CASSQQDFATEAFF	TGCGCCAGCAGCCAACAGGATTTTGCCACTGAAGCTTTCTTT
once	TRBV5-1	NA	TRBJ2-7	CASSLGDDPVGGYEQYF	TGCGCCAGCAGCTTGGGGGACGACCCTGTGGGGGGTTACGAGCAGTACTTC
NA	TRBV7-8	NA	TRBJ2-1	CASSLSQGSYSYNEQFF	TGTGCCAGCAGCTTATCGCAGGGCAGCTACTCCTACAATGAGCAGTTCTTC
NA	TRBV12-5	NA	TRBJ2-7	CASGLVSAGEQYF	TGTGCTAGTGGTTTGGTAAGCGCGGGGGAGCAGTACTTC
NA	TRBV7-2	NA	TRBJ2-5	CASSLVREQETQYF	TGTGCCAGCAGCTTAGTCAGGGAGCAAGAGACCCAGTACTTC
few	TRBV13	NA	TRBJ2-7	CASSLFTPGDEQYF	TGTGCCAGCAGCTTATTCACTCCGGGGGACGAGCAGTACTTC
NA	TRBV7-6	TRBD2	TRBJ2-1	CASSLAAGGLGEQFF	TGTGCCAGCAGCTTAGCAGCGGGGGGGCTTGGGGAGCAGTTCTTC
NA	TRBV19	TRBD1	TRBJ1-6	CASKPAGTGDNSPLHF	TGTGCCAGTAAACCCGCCGGGACAGGGGATAATTCACCCCTCCACTTT
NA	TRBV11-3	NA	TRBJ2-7	CASSLGTGPTYEQYF	TGTGCCAGCAGCTTAGGAACAGGGCCCACCTACGAGCAGTACTTC
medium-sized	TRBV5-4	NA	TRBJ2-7	CASSSEPSSYEQYF	TGTGCCAGCAGCTCCGAACCTAGCTCCTACGAGCAGTACTTC
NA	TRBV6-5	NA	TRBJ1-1	CASKGSMNTEAFF	TGTGCCAGCAAGGGCAGCATGAACACTGAAGCTTTCTTT
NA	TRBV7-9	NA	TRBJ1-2	CASSLGANYGYTF	TGTGCCAGCAGCTTAGGAGCTAACTATGGCTACACCTTC